This TCR beta chain derives from a study of T cell repertoires in cytomegalovirus infection. For the study at large: Recently identified HLA-C-restricted and well-studied HLA-B-restricted CMV epitopes were used. General observations from the study: CMV carriers having the relevant HLA were flagged by cumulative public TCR beta family frequency.

TCRdb analysed the reads with MiXCR anew, one entry per CDR3 protein. The data show 140,000 to 150,000 distinct CDR3 sequences, with 25% to 35% seen just once and about 50% held by the top ten. The CDR3 is 14 residues long. Trimming took 4 bases from V and 8 from J; bases not matched to a gene: 9. Germline-derived CDR1 and CDR2 are SGDLS and YYNGEE. As regards this clonotype: Its target is not known.

The sequence was collected from a human donor in good health (CMV status not recorded). Some clones in this sample may be carry-over from other donors' samples. The sample was CD8+ T cells from cultured PBMCs, taken from culture after CMV antigen stimulation. The chain joins TRBV9 to TRBJ2-1; 7 nucleotides align to TRBD2. The CDR3 DNA reads TGTGCCAGCAGCCCCCTCGCGGGGAGGGATGAGCAGTTCTTC. Translating gives CASSPLAGRDEQFF. The full variable domain, completed using reference TRBV9 and TRBJ2-1, is DSGVTQTPKHLITATGQRVTLRCSPRSGDLSVYWYQQSLDQGLQFLIQYYNGEERAKGNILERFSAQQFPDLHSELNLSSLELGDSALYFCASSPLAGRDEQFFGPGTRLTVL.